This TCR beta chain is from a study of blood T cell repertoires in COVID-19. Sequencing was performed with immunoSEQ multiplex PCR; in TCRdb, only in-frame clones are kept and a portion is missing. Among 150,000 to 200,000 clones listed, 80% to 90% were seen once. The CDR3 is made up of 13 amino acids. J lost 4 bases, V lost 4 bases, and 3 bases had no gene match. The germline CDR1 and CDR2 sequences are LNHDA and SQIVND (reference sequence). Sequencing was carried out using peripheral blood. V usage is TRBV19 and J usage is TRBJ1-1; 7 bases are a match to TRBD1. This clonotype was obtained from a man aged 18-30 years who had recovered from COVID-19. DNA for the CDR3: TGTGCCAGTAGTAGACAGGGACGCACTGAAGCTTTCTTT. Translating gives CASSRQGRTEAFF.